The 7 T cell receptor beta chains in this list originate from one sample, sequenced in a study of cytomegalovirus exposure and HLA in healthy donors. Vbeta (60) and Jbeta (13) primers were used in the PCR. The table came from immunoSEQ multiplex PCR; TCRdb's copy has only in-frame clones and leaves some out. The repertoire holds 150,000 to 190,000 clones, with approximately 80% as singletons. The sample consisted of PBMCs. The receptor set was obtained from a woman aged 50 to 60 in good health and CMV-seropositive.

This chain joins TRBV27 and TRBJ2-7; D not resolved. Trimming took off 10 bases at V and 9 bases at J, with 13 bases between the two ends. The germline gives CDR1 MNHEY, CDR2 SMNVEV (reference sequence). The CDR3 extends over 10 amino acids. The CDR3 region is CATQLCGQYF. The CDR3 DNA reads as TGTGCCACCCAGCTTTGCGGGCAGTACTTC.

The chain carries TRBV4-2 and TRBJ1-6, with 7 bases fitting TRBD1. V was clipped by 3 bases and J by 6 bases; unmatched bases: 8. This CDR3 has 16 residues. Germline-derived CDR1 and CDR2 are LGHNA and YNFKEQ. The CDR3: CASSQEPGQPNSPLHF. CDR3 DNA sequence: TGTGCCAGCAGCCAGGAGCCGGGACAGCCTAATTCACCCCTCCACTTT.

The chain combines TRBV15 with TRBJ1-6; 7 bases fit TRBD1. This CDR3 contains 15 residues. Per the germline V gene, CDR1 is LNHNV and CDR2 is YYDKDF (reference sequence). V lost 5 bases to trimming and J lost 8 bases; unmatched junction nucleotides: 9. Written as DNA, the CDR3 is TGTGCCACCAGCGCGATCCGGGACAGCCATTCACCCCTCCACTTT. It encodes CATSAIRDSHSPLHF.

V usage is TRBV19 and J usage is TRBJ1-5; 9 bases fit TRBD1. Germline V lookup: CDR1 LNHDA, CDR2 SQIVND (reference sequence). The CDR3 consists of 14 residues. V lost 5 bases to trimming and J lost 11 bases; unmatched junction nucleotides: 10. CDR3 loop: CASSGTGSRRSQHF. CDR3 sequence (DNA): TGTGCCAGTAGTGGGACAGGGTCCCGGCGATCCCAGCATTTT.

The rearrangement links TRBV30 to TRBJ2-1; no reliable D call. Trimming removed 2 bases at V and 1 base at J, with 3 bases between. The CDR3 is 12 residues long. Germline CDR1 reads GTSNPN; CDR2 reads SVGIG (reference sequence). CDR3 protein: CAWSPSYNEQFF. The CDR3 coding sequence is TGTGCCTGGAGTCCTTCCTACAATGAGCAGTTCTTC. Based on the CDR3 plus reference TRBV30 and TRBJ2-1, the full variable domain is SQTIHQWPATLVQPVGSPLSLECTVEGTSNPNLYWYRQAAGRGLQLLFYSVGIGQISSEVPQNLSASRPQDRQFILSSKKLLLSDSGFYLCAWSPSYNEQFFGPGTRLTVL.

The chain employs TRBV30 and TRBJ1-5, with a tentative D call TRBD1 (5 bases). CDR3 length equals 13 residues. The V end lost 4 bases, the J end lost 6 bases, and 13 bases lay between the germline ends. CDR1 is GTSNPN, CDR2 SVGIG, per germline (reference sequence). DNA of the CDR3: TGTGCCTGGAACGGGGGTCGAGGTCAGCCCCAGCATTTT. Amino acid sequence: CAWNGGRGQPQHF.

This clone was seen a few times. This sample also contains other DNA sequences that code for the same CDR3. The chain has TRBV7-2 and TRBJ2-7; perhaps TRBD2 as D (5 bases). Germline CDR1 SGHTA, CDR2 FQGNSA. The CDR3 sequence is 15 residues long. V lost 1 base and J 1 base, leaving 11 bases between the germline ends. DNA of the CDR3: TGTGCCAGCAGCTTAGGCGGGCACTCTTCCTACGAGCAGTACTTC. As protein: CASSLGGHSSYEQYF.